These T cell receptor beta chains were read from a single sample in a study of CD8 T cells in ankylosing spondylitis. TCRdb re-called the 5' RACE reads with MiXCR, one entry per CDR3 protein. The sample records approximately 39,000 distinct CDR3 sequences, roughly 9.6% being singletons. Sequenced sample: synovial fluid, either unsorted or a sorted T cell fraction (not recorded which). The receptors shown here come from a male donor with ankylosing spondylitis. CDR3s include the opening cysteine and the closing phenylalanine or tryptophan.

j_gene,v_gene,CDR3aa
TRBJ2-7,TRBV7-2,CASSLRTGGGYEQYF
TRBJ2-1,TRBV11-2,CASSLPYEQFF
TRBJ1-1,TRBV2,CASRGPGTGANMNTEAFF
TRBJ2-7,TRBV20-1,CSARILIPHSGRGEQYF
TRBJ2-4,TRBV11-2,CASSLGPYVLPKNIQYF
TRBJ2-1,TRBV7-2,CASSWTSGVNEQFF
TRBJ2-7,TRBV5-1,CASSLQSGSSYEQYF
TRBJ2-1,TRBV19,CASSIDRGYNEQFF
TRBJ2-3,TRBV20-1,CSARDLTDDVATQYF
TRBJ1-1,TRBV25-1,CASSEWGNMNTEAFF
TRBJ1-2,TRBV13,CASSLGTGSYGYTF
TRBJ2-1,TRBV20-1,CSAKREWNEQFF
TRBJ2-7,TRBV5-1,CASSDGLTYEQYF